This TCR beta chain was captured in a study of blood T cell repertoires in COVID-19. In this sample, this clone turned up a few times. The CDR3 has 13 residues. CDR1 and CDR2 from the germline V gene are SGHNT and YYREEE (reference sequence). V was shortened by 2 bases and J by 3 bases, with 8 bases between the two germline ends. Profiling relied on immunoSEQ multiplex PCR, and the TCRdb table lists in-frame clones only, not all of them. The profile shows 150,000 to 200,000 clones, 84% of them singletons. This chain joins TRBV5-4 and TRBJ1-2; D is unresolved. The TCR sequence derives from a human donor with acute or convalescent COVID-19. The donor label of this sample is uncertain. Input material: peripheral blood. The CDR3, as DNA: TGTGCCAGCAGCTTCGCCAGCGACTATGGCTACACCTTC. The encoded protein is CASSFASDYGYTF.